The T cell receptor (beta chain) under discussion was sequenced for a study of shared clonotypes between healthy human individuals. Study-wide context: The people who gave samples were a couple of women and a few men aged 18 to 49.

Study-wide points: Only blood samples were collected, and tissue repertoires likely differ.

Some clones are missing from TCRdb's copy, which holds only in-frame ones; the method was immunoSEQ multiplex PCR. The sample contains roughly 1.5 million clones, nearly 99% of which appear only once. With 4 bases removed from V and 5 bases from J, the gap between germline ends came to 15 bases. CDR1 is SGHRS and CDR2 is YFSETQ in the germline V gene. The CDR3 has 14 residues. Turning to this clone: The antigen is undetermined.

Partitioning of CD4+ cells yielded a CD45RA+ naive subset and a CD45RA-negative memory subset. The rearrangement joins TRBV5-1 to TRBJ2-5, with D possibly matching TRBD1 (6 bases). The source of this sequence is a man in his thirties or forties in good health. The sequenced sample was naive CD4+ T cells sorted from blood. Subset denoted: CD45RA+ positively selected. The CDR3 sequence: CASSVQGRQETQYF. In DNA form, the CDR3 reads TGCGCCAGCAGCGTACAGGGTCGTCAGGAGACCCAGTACTTC.